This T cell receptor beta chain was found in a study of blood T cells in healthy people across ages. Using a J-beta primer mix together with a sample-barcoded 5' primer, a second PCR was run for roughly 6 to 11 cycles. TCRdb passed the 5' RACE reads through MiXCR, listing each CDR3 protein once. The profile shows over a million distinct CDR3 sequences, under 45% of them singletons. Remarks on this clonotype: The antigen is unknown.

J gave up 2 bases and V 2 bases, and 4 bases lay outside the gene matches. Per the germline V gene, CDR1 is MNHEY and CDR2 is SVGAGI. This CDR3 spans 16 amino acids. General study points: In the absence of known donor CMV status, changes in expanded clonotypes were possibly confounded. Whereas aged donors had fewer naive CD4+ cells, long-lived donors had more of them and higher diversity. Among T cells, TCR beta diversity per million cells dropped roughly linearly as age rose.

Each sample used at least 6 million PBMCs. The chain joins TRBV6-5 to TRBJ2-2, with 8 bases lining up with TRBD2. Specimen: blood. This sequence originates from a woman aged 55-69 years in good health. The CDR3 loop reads CASSYRTSLNTGELFF. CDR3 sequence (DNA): TGTGCCAGCAGTTACCGGACTAGCCTTAACACCGGGGAGCTGTTTTTT.